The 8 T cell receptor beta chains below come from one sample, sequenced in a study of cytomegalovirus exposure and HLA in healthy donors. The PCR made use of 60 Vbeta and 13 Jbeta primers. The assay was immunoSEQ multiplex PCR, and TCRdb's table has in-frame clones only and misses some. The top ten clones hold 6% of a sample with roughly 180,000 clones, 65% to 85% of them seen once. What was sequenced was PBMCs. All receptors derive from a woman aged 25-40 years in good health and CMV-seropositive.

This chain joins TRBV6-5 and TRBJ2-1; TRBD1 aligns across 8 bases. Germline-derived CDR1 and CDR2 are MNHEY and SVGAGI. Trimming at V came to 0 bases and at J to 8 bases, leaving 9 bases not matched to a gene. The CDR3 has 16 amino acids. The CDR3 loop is CASSYSVRDRFDEQFF. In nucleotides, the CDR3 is TGTGCCAGCAGTTACTCGGTCCGGGACAGGTTTGATGAGCAGTTCTTC.

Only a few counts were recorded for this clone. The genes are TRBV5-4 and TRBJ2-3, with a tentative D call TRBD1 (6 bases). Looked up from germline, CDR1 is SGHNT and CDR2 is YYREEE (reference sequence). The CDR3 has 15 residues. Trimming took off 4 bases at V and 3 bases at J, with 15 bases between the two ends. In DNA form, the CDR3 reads TGTGCCAGCAGCGTTCGGACAGTTAAAACAGATACGCAGTATTTT. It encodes CASSVRTVKTDTQYF.

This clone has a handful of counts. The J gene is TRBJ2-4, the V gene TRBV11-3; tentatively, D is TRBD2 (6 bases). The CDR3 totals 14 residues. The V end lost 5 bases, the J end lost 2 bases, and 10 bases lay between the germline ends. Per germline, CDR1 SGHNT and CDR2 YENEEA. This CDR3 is CASSPGGPKNIQYF. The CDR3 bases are TGTGCCAGCAGCCCCGGGGGACCCAAAAACATTCAGTACTTC.

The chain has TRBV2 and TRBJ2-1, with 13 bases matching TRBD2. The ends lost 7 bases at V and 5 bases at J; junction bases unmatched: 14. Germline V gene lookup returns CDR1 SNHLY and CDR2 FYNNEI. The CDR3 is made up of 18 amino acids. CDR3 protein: CASTPLGGLAGRDNEQFF. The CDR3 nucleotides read TGTGCCAGCACTCCCTTAGGGGGACTAGCGGGAAGGGACAATGAGCAGTTCTTC.

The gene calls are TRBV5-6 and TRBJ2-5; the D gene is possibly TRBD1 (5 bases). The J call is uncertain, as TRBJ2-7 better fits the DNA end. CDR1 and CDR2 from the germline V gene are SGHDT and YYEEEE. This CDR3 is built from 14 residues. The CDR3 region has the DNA TGTGCCAGCAGCTCAGGGCTGTTGGCCTACGAGCAGTACTTC. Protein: CASSSGLLAYEQYF.

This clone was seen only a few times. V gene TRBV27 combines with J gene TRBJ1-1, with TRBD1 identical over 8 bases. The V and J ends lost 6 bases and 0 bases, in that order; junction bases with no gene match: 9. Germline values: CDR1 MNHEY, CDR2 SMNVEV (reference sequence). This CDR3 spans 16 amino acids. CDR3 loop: CASRRQGTQLNTEAFF. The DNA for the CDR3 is TGTGCCAGCAGAAGACAGGGGACACAGCTGAACACTGAAGCTTTCTTT.

This chain's CDR3 is CASSLMDRGTEAFF. CDR3 in DNA: TGTGCCAGCAGTTTAATGGACAGGGGGACTGAAGCTTTCTTT. V usage is TRBV28 and J usage is TRBJ1-1; 10 positions agree with TRBD1. CDR1 MDHEN and CDR2 SYDVKM come from the germline V gene. The V gene end was trimmed by 2 bases and the J gene end by 5 bases; junction bases not matched to a gene: 2. The CDR3 consists of 14 residues.

CDR3 coding DNA: TGTGCCAGCAGCAAACGACTAGCGGGCACCTACAATGAGCAGTTCTTC. Its protein is CASSKRLAGTYNEQFF. The J gene is TRBJ2-1, the V gene TRBV14; 10 bases fit TRBD2. The CDR3 totals 16 residues. V gave up 5 bases and J gave up 2 bases; unmatched junction bases: 6. Germline-derived CDR1 and CDR2 are SGHDN and FVKESK. The full variable domain, its missing parts supplied by reference TRBV14 and TRBJ2-1, is EAGVTQFPSHSVIEKGQTVTLRCDPISGHDNLYWYRRVMGKEIKFLLHFVKESKQDESGMPNNRFLAERTGGTYSTLKVQPAELEDSGVYFCASSKRLAGTYNEQFFGPGTRLTVL.